These 8 T cell receptor beta chains came from one sample sequenced in a study of technical replicates of blood from several donors. This table comes from immunoSEQ multiplex PCR, and its TCRdb copy is limited to in-frame clones, with some not included. The sample holds 80,000 to 95,000 clones; roughly 94% are singletons and the top ten take 0.27%. The sequenced sample consisted of T cells isolated from PBMCs. These receptors originate from a human donor in good health.

The V call is TRBV5-4, the J call TRBJ2-7, with D maybe TRBD1 (7 bases). The CDR3 has 16 residues. Looked up from germline, CDR1 is SGHNT and CDR2 is YYREEE (reference sequence). The V end was cut by 3 bases, the J end by 1 base, with 17 bases between. The CDR3 DNA is TGTGCCAGCAGCTCAGGGGGGTACAGTTCTTCCTACGAGCAGTACTTC. Residues: CASSSGGYSSSYEQYF.

The rearrangement joins TRBV14 to TRBJ2-5; unclear D gene. The CDR3 has 12 residues. V lost 4 bases, J lost 5 bases, and 8 bases lay in between. Per germline, CDR1 SGHDN and CDR2 FVKESK. CDR3 amino acids: CASSPFEETQYF. The CDR3 DNA reads as TGTGCCAGCAGCCCTTTTGAGGAGACCCAGTACTTC.

This chain connects TRBV5-1 to TRBJ2-5; TRBD1 matches at 9 bases. The germline V gene encodes CDR1 SGHRS and CDR2 YFSETQ. Unmatched junction bases numbered 5, after V lost 5 bases and J lost 0 bases. The length of the CDR3 is 15 residues. This CDR3 is CASRRQGGYQETQYF. CDR3 DNA: TGCGCCAGCAGGAGACAGGGGGGGTACCAAGAGACCCAGTACTTC.

The CDR3: CASSLGRDASYEQYF. The DNA of the CDR3 is TGCGCCAGCAGCTTAGGGAGAGACGCTAGCTACGAGCAGTACTTC. This chain joins TRBV5-1 and TRBJ2-7; D possibly corresponds to TRBD2 (5 bases). The CDR3 spans 15 residues. Trimming pared 2 bases from V and 3 bases from J, leaving 15 bases between. From germline, CDR1 is SGHRS and CDR2 YFSETQ. The full variable domain, in which reference TRBV5-1 and TRBJ2-7 provide the parts outside the CDR3, is KAGVTQTPRYLIKTRGQQVTLSCSPISGHRSVSWYQQTPGQGLQFLFEYFSETQRNKGNFPGRFSGRQFSNSRSEMNVSTLELGDSALYLCASSLGRDASYEQYFGPGTRLTVT.

In DNA form, the CDR3 reads TGTGCCAGCAGTTTATTAACGAACGACAGGGCTGAAGCTTTCTTT. Protein sequence: CASSLLTNDRAEAFF. The chain couples TRBV28 to TRBJ1-1; 7 bases are a match to TRBD1. The CDR3 runs to 15 residues. Germline V gene data show CDR1 as MDHEN and CDR2 as SYDVKM. The junction had 8 bases not matched to a gene; V was cut back by 1 base and J by 6 bases.

Here the CDR3 DNA reads TGCGCCAGCAGCCCTCAGGGGGCTTCTAATGAAAAACTGTTTTTT. It is translated as CASSPQGASNEKLFF. The rearrangement uses TRBV5-1 and TRBJ1-4, with 8 bases lining up with TRBD1. J gave up 3 bases and V 4 bases, and 5 bases lay outside the gene matches. The V gene's germline CDR1 is SGHRS and CDR2 YFSETQ. The CDR3 extends over 15 amino acids.

J is TRBJ1-5 and V is TRBV5-8; 7 bases fit TRBD1. Losses at the gene ends were 2 bases for V and 9 bases for J; bases not matched to a gene: 11. Germline CDR1 reads SGHTS; CDR2 reads YDEGEE. This CDR3 contains 15 residues. The CDR3 bases are TGTGCCAGCAGCTTACGACAGGGTATAGCTGGGCCCCAGCATTTT. Encoded protein: CASSLRQGIAGPQHF.

This clone turned up a few times. V usage is TRBV18 and J usage is TRBJ1-6; 9 positions agree with TRBD1. Germline CDR1 is KGHSH and CDR2 is LQKENI. Trimming cost V 2 bases and J 9 bases; bases outside gene matches: 8. The CDR3 loop spans 16 amino acids. The CDR3 nucleotides read TGTGCCAGCTCACCAGGTACGGGACAGGGAGTTTCACCCCTCCACTTT. The encoded protein is CASSPGTGQGVSPLHF.